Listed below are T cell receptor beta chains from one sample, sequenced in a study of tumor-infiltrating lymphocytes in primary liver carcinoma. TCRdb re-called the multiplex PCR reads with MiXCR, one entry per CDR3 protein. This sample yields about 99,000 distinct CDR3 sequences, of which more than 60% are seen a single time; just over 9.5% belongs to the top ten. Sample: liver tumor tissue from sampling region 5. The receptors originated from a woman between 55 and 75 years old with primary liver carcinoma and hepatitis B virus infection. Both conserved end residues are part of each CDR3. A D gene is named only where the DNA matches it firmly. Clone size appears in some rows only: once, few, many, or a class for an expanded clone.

CDR3 DNA: TGCGTCAGAAGAGACGGGGACGGGGAGCTGTTTTTT
CDR3 protein: CVRRDGDGELFF
V gene: TRBV12-3/TRBV12-4
J gene: TRBJ2-2
D gene: NA
clone size: NA

CDR3 DNA: TGCAGCGTTGAATATGCCCGACAGGGCAGTAGTAATGGCTACACCTTC
CDR3 protein: CSVEYARQGSSNGYTF
V gene: TRBV29-1
J gene: TRBJ1-2
D gene: TRBD1
clone size: NA

CDR3 DNA: TGTGCCGGCAGCTTAGCTTGGGGACGCTCTGGGGCCAACGTCCTGACTTTC
CDR3 protein: CAGSLAWGRSGANVLTF
V gene: TRBV11-3
J gene: TRBJ2-6
D gene: NA
clone size: NA

CDR3 DNA: TGCAGCGCCCGCCAGCGGGAGGGCCGGGTTGAGCAGTTCTTC
CDR3 protein: CSARQREGRVEQFF
V gene: TRBV29-1
J gene: TRBJ2-1
D gene: TRBD2
clone size: many

CDR3 DNA: TGTGCCAGCAGTGGTTCGGGACTAGCCAAAAACATTCAGTACTTC
CDR3 protein: CASSGSGLAKNIQYF
V gene: TRBV6-2/TRBV6-3
J gene: TRBJ2-4
D gene: NA
clone size: many

CDR3 DNA: TGTGCCAGCAGCCCCGTCGGGGGGCGGACAGATACGCAGTATTTT
CDR3 protein: CASSPVGGRTDTQYF
V gene: TRBV28
J gene: TRBJ2-3
D gene: NA
clone size: many

CDR3 DNA: TGTGCCAGCAGCAAGCGACTAGCGGGAGTGGACGAGCAGTACTTC
CDR3 protein: CASSKRLAGVDEQYF
V gene: TRBV5-4
J gene: TRBJ2-7
D gene: TRBD2
clone size: many

CDR3 DNA: TGTGCCAGCAGCTTAGAATGGGCGACTAGCGGTCATGAGCAGTTCTTC
CDR3 protein: CASSLEWATSGHEQFF
V gene: TRBV7-2
J gene: TRBJ2-1
D gene: TRBD2
clone size: NA

CDR3 DNA: TGTGCCAGCAGCCATCGGGCGGGCACAGGTACGCAGTATTTT
CDR3 protein: CASSHRAGTGTQYF
V gene: TRBV11-2
J gene: TRBJ2-3
D gene: NA
clone size: NA

CDR3 DNA: TGTGCCAGCAGCTTAATACTAGCGGGAGGCTCCTACGAGCAGTACTTC
CDR3 protein: CASSLILAGGSYEQYF
V gene: TRBV5-1
J gene: TRBJ2-7
D gene: TRBD2
clone size: few

CDR3 DNA: TGTGCCAGCAGCTTGACTTTGGAAACCCAGTGCTTC
CDR3 protein: CASSLTLETQCF
V gene: TRBV5-5
J gene: TRBJ2-5
D gene: NA
clone size: NA

CDR3 DNA: TGTGCCAGCGGGTGGGGCAGCTCCTACAATGAGCAGTTCTTC
CDR3 protein: CASGWGSSYNEQFF
V gene: TRBV6-1
J gene: TRBJ2-1
D gene: NA
clone size: NA

CDR3 DNA: TGTGCCAGCAGCTCGGGACTAGCGGGAGCTTTTGAGACCCAGTACTTC
CDR3 protein: CASSSGLAGAFETQYF
V gene: TRBV5-5
J gene: TRBJ2-5
D gene: TRBD2
clone size: many

CDR3 DNA: TGTGCCAGCAGTGTTCGGAAAGGGGGCACCAGGGAGCTGTTTTTT
CDR3 protein: CASSVRKGGTRELFF
V gene: TRBV12-3/TRBV12-4
J gene: TRBJ2-2
D gene: TRBD1
clone size: NA

CDR3 DNA: TGTTCTAGTGATACCTCGGACAGTCCGGGGGAGACCCAGTACTTC
CDR3 protein: CSSDTSDSPGETQYF
V gene: TRBV12-5
J gene: TRBJ2-5
D gene: NA
clone size: NA

CDR3 DNA: TGTGCCAGCAGCGCGACGAGCTTTGGGGCCAACATCCTGACTTTC
CDR3 protein: CASSATSFGANILTF
V gene: TRBV11-2
J gene: TRBJ2-6
D gene: NA
clone size: NA

CDR3 DNA: TGCGCCAGCAGCTTGGACCCTGTCTACAATGAGCAGTTCTTC
CDR3 protein: CASSLDPVYNEQFF
V gene: TRBV5-1
J gene: TRBJ2-1
D gene: NA
clone size: few

CDR3 DNA: TGCAACGTCACGGGGCATTCGGGCGGGGAGCCGTTTTTT
CDR3 protein: CNVTGHSGGEPFF
V gene: TRBV29-1
J gene: TRBJ2-2
D gene: NA
clone size: NA